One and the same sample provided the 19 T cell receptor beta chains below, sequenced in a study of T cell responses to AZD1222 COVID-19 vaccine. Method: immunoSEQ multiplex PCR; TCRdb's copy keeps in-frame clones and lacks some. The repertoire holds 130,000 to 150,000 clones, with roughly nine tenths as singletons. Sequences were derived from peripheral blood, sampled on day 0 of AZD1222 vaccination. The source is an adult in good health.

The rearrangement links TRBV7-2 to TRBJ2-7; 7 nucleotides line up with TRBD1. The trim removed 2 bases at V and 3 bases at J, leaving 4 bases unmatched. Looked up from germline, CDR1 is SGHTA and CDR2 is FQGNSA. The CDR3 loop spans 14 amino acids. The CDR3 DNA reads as TGTGCCAGCAGCTTAAAGGGGGCGATCTACGAGCAGTACTTC. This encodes CASSLKGAIYEQYF.

The CDR3 DNA is TGTGCCTCCCGGGCAGGGTGGGTCAATCAGCCCCAGCATTTT. It codes for CASRAGWVNQPQHF. This chain links TRBV6-5 with TRBJ1-5, with D possibly matching TRBD1 (5 bases). The germline CDR1 and CDR2 sequences are MNHEY and SVGAGI. This CDR3 has 14 residues. The V and J ends lost 11 bases and 3 bases respectively, with 17 bases between them.

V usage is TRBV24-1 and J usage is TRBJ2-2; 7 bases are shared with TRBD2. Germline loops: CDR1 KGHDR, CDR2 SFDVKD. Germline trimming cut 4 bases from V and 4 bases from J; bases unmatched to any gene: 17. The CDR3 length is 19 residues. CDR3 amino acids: CATSDFSPVAGVLTGELFF. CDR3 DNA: TGTGCCACCAGTGACTTCTCCCCCGTTGCGGGAGTCCTCACCGGGGAGCTGTTTTTT.

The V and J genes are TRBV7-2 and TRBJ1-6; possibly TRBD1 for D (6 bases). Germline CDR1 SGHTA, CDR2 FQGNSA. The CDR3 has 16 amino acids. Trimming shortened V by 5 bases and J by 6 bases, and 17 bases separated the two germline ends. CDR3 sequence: CASSPAWGRGNSPLHF. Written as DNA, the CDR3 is TGTGCCAGCAGCCCGGCTTGGGGGCGCGGTAATTCACCCCTCCACTTT.

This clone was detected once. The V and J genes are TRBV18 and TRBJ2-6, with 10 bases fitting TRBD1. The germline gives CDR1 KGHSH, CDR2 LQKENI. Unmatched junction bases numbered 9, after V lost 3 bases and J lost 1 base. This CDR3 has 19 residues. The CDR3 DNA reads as TGTGCCAGCTCACCGAGAATCGGGACAGGGGCTTCTGGGGCCAACGTCCTGACTTTC. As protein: CASSPRIGTGASGANVLTF.

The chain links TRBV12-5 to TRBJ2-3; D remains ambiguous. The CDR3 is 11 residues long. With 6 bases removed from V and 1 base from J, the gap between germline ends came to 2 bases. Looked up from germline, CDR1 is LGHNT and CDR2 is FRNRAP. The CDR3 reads CASGRTDTQYF. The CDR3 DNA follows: TGTGCTAGTGGACGCACAGATACGCAGTATTTT.

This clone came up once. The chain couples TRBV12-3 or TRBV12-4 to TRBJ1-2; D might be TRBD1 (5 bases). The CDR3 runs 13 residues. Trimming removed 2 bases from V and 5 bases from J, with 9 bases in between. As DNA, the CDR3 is TGTGCCAGCAGTTTAAGGTCAGGGTATGGCTACACCTTC. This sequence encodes CASSLRSGYGYTF.

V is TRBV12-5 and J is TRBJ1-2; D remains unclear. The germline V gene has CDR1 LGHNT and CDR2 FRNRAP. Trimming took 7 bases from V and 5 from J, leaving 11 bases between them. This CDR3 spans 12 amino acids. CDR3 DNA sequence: TGTGCTAGTGCCGGATCTGGGTATGGCTACACCTTC. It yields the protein CASAGSGYGYTF. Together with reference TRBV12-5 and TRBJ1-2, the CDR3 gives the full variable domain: DARVTQTPRHKVTEMGQEVTMRCQPILGHNTVFWYRQTMMQGLELLAYFRNRAPLDDSGMPKDRFSAEMPDATLATLKIQPSEPRDSAVYFCASAGSGYGYTFGSGTRLTVV.

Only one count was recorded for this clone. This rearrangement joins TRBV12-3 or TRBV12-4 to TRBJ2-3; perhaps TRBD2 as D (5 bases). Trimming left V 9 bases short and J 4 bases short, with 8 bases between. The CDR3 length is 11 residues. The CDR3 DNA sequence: TGTGCCAGTTCGCGGGCAGATACGCAGTATTTT. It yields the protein CASSRADTQYF.

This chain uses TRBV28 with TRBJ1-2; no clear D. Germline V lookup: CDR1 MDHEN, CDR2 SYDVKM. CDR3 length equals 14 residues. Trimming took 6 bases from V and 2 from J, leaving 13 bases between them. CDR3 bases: TGTGCCAGCAGCCCCGTGGTCCTCAACTATGGCTACACCTTC. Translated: CASSPVVLNYGYTF.

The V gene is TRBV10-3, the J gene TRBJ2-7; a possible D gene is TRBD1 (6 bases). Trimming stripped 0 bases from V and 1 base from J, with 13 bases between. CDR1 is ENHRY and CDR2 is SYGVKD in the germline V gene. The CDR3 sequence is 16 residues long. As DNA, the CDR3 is TGTGCCATCAGTGAGTCGAAGGGGGAGAGGTCCTACGAGCAGTACTTC. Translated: CAISESKGERSYEQYF.

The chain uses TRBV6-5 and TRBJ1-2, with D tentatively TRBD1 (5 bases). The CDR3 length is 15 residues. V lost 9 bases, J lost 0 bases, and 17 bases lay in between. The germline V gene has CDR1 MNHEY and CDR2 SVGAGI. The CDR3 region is CASASGPQANYGYTF. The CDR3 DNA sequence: TGTGCCAGTGCCTCCGGCCCACAGGCTAACTATGGCTACACCTTC.

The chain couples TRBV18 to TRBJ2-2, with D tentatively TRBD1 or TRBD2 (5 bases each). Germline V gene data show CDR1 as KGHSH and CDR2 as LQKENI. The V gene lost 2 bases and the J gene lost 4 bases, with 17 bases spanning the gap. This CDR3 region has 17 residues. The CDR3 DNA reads TGTGCCAGCTCACCATTCACCCTGAGGGGATTCACCGGGGAGCTGTTTTTT. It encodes CASSPFTLRGFTGELFF. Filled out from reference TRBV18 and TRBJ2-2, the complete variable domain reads NAGVMQNPRHLVRRRGQEARLRCSPMKGHSHVYWYRQLPEEGLKFMVYLQKENIIDESGMPKERFSAEFPKEGPSILRIQQVVRGDSAAYFCASSPFTLRGFTGELFFGEGSRLTVL.

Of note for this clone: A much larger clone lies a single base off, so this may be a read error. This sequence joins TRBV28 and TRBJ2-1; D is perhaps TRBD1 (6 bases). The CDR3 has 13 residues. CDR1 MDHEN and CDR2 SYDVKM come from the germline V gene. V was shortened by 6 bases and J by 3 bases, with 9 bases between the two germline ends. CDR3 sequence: CASRADSYNEQFF. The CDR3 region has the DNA TGTGCCAGCAGAGCGGACAGCTACAATGAGCAGTTCTTC.

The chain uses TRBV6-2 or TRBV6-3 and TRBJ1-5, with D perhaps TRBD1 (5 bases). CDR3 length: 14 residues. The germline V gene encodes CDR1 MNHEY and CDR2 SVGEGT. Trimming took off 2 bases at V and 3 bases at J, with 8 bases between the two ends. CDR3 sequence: CASSYQGINQPQHF. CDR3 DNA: TGTGCCAGCAGTTACCAGGGTATCAATCAGCCCCAGCATTTT.

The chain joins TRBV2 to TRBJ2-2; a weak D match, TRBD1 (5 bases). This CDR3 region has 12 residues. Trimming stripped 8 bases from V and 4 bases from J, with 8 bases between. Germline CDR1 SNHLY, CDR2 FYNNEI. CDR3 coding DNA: TGTGCCAGCCAGGGTTCCACCGGGGAGCTGTTTTTT. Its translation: CASQGSTGELFF.

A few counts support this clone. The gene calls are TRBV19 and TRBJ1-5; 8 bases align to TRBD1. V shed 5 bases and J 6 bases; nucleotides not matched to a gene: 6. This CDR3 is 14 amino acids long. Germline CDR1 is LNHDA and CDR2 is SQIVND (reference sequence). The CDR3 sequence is CASSEGQESQPQHF. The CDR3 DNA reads TGTGCCAGTAGTGAGGGACAGGAAAGTCAGCCCCAGCATTTT.

The CDR3 sequence: CATSRDRLAAQETQYF. CDR3 DNA: TGTGCCACCAGCAGAGATCGACTAGCGGCCCAAGAGACCCAGTACTTC. The chain is built from TRBV15 and TRBJ2-5; 9 positions agree with TRBD2. V shed 0 bases and J 1 base; nucleotides not matched to a gene: 3. Germline-derived CDR1 and CDR2 are LNHNV and YYDKDF (reference sequence). There are 16 residues in the CDR3.

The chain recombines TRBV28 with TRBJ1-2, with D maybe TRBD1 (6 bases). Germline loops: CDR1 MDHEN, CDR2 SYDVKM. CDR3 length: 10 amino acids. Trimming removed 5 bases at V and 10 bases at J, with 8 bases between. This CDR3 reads CASSRTAYTF. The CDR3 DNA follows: TGTGCCAGCAGTAGGACAGCCTACACCTTC.